This is a list of T cell receptor beta chains from one sample in a study of regulatory T cells in long-lasting Graves disease. Via MiXCR, TCRdb re-called the multiplex PCR reads, giving one row per CDR3 protein. The sample carries 350,000 to 450,000 distinct CDR3 sequences, roughly 24% recorded once. This specimen consisted of peripheral blood mononuclear cells (PBMCs), obtained when the disease was refractory, from a patient treated with antithyroid drugs. These receptors all come from a woman in her forties with Graves disease. CDR3s include the opening cysteine and the closing phenylalanine or tryptophan. Each record gives: V gene, J gene, CDR3 protein.

V gene: TRBV28
J gene: TRBJ1-2
CDR3 protein: CASSLGTEKYGYTF

V gene: TRBV28
J gene: TRBJ1-5
CDR3 protein: CASSPNVMSDQPQHF

V gene: TRBV28
J gene: TRBJ2-5
CDR3 protein: CASSLGSGGSYNEQSF

V gene: TRBV28
J gene: TRBJ2-2
CDR3 protein: CASSVTVDNRELFF

V gene: TRBV28
J gene: TRBJ1-5
CDR3 protein: CASSFGTESYQPQHF

V gene: TRBV12-3/TRBV12-4
J gene: TRBJ2-1
CDR3 protein: CASSELAGYNEQFF

V gene: TRBV12-3/TRBV12-4
J gene: TRBJ1-2
CDR3 protein: CASSLWTGRNNYGYTF

V gene: TRBV9
J gene: TRBJ1-1
CDR3 protein: CASSGEQAQGAFF

V gene: TRBV27
J gene: TRBJ2-1
CDR3 protein: CASSLMAGGFNGQFF

V gene: TRBV20-1
J gene: TRBJ2-1
CDR3 protein: CSARDFSEQFF

V gene: TRBV2
J gene: TRBJ1-5
CDR3 protein: CASSVYGPSIQPQHF

V gene: TRBV10-1
J gene: TRBJ2-2
CDR3 protein: CASSEAGAGELFF

V gene: TRBV6-1
J gene: TRBJ2-1
CDR3 protein: CASSASGRANEQFF

V gene: TRBV6-1
J gene: TRBJ2-5
CDR3 protein: CACRTSGKETQYF

V gene: TRBV20-1
J gene: TRBJ2-1
CDR3 protein: CSARDEGEPSSYNEQFF

V gene: TRBV28
J gene: TRBJ1-4
CDR3 protein: CASSPTPTGTNEKLFF

V gene: TRBV15
J gene: TRBJ2-7
CDR3 protein: CATSSGTGDEQYF

V gene: TRBV27
J gene: TRBJ1-4
CDR3 protein: CASSFPNEKLFF

V gene: TRBV7-9
J gene: TRBJ1-2
CDR3 protein: CASSSGQGDNYGYTF

V gene: TRBV19
J gene: TRBJ1-1
CDR3 protein: CASSIGAGAFF

V gene: TRBV28
J gene: TRBJ2-7
CDR3 protein: CASAGLAGAGGEQYF

V gene: TRBV19
J gene: TRBJ1-1
CDR3 protein: CASSLTGGYTEAFF

V gene: TRBV5-4
J gene: TRBJ2-7
CDR3 protein: CASSLGSGIGEQYF

V gene: TRBV7-3
J gene: TRBJ2-7
CDR3 protein: CASSLKWAGVQYF

V gene: TRBV6-9
J gene: TRBJ1-5
CDR3 protein: CASSWIHRVGADQPQHF

V gene: TRBV20-1
J gene: TRBJ2-1
CDR3 protein: CSAPDRNNEQFF

V gene: TRBV7-6
J gene: TRBJ2-5
CDR3 protein: CASSLGAGAVEETQYF

V gene: TRBV7-9
J gene: TRBJ2-1
CDR3 protein: CASSPLRGVVRYEQFF

V gene: TRBV28
J gene: TRBJ2-6
CDR3 protein: CASTSASSSSGANVLTF

V gene: TRBV10-3
J gene: TRBJ1-1
CDR3 protein: CAISDPGENTEAFF

V gene: TRBV5-6
J gene: TRBJ2-1
CDR3 protein: CASSLYGLAWNEQFF

V gene: TRBV6-1
J gene: TRBJ1-5
CDR3 protein: CASSESVRVGNQPQHF

V gene: TRBV7-2
J gene: TRBJ2-7
CDR3 protein: CASSLVLSAVEDEQYF

V gene: TRBV12-5
J gene: TRBJ2-5
CDR3 protein: CASALRGTQYF

V gene: TRBV7-9
J gene: TRBJ1-1
CDR3 protein: CASSLDRGVFITEAFF

V gene: TRBV7-3
J gene: TRBJ2-5
CDR3 protein: CASSLGADEETQYF